The clone carrying this TCR beta chain was seen repeatedly, ten times or more. Its antigen is not known. The PCR was carried out with 60 Vbeta primers and 13 Jbeta primers. Only in-frame clones appear in the TCRdb table, and some are missing; sequencing was by immunoSEQ multiplex PCR. Seen here are around 200,000 clones, about 59% observed once, and the top ten hold less than 3%. The data belong to a study of cytomegalovirus exposure and HLA in healthy donors. Points from the study as a whole: Researchers had no immune exposure information except CMV serostatus available. A later look showed TCR association rates differing by HLA locus, highest for DRB1 and lowest for HLA-C.

The CDR3 is 17 residues long. Trimming stripped 5 bases from V and 0 bases from J, with 14 bases between. The V gene's germline CDR1 is SEHNR and CDR2 FQNEAQ (reference sequence). This receptor was identified in a man aged 40-49 years in good health and CMV-seronegative. Material: PBMCs. The chain uses TRBV7-9 and TRBJ2-6, with D tentatively TRBD1 (6 bases). CDR3 amino acids: CASSGDTIFSGANVLTF. The CDR3 DNA reads as TGTGCCAGCAGCGGGGACACCATATTCTCTGGGGCCAACGTCCTGACTTTC. Drawing the rest from reference TRBV7-9 and TRBJ2-6, the complete variable domain is DTGVSQNPRHKITKRGQNVTFRCDPISEHNRLYWYRQTLGQGPEFLTYFQNEAQLEKSRLLSDRFSAERPKGSFSTLEIQRTEQGDSAMYLCASSGDTIFSGANVLTFGAGSRLTVL.